The 3 T cell receptor beta chains below come from one sample, sequenced in a study of identical twins. One entry per CDR3 protein results from TCRdb running MiXCR on the 5' RACE reads. The data contain 200,000 to 250,000 distinct CDR3 sequences, about 7.3% of them seen just once; the ten biggest clones take up roughly 3.9%. These same data were also listed under a study on yellow fever vaccine responses in identical twins.

The sequenced material came from memory (CD45RO+) T cells sorted from blood. These receptor sequences come from a woman younger than 30 in good health.

This clonotype was counted ten times or more. The chain combines TRBV20-1 with TRBJ1-6, with 7 bases aligning to TRBD1. With V trimmed by 6 bases and J by 6 bases, 11 bases remained unmatched. CDR3 length: 15 residues. CDR1 and CDR2 (germline): DFQATT, SNEGSKA (reference sequence). CDR3 in DNA: TGCAGTGCGGAGCTACAGGGGATGGGTAATTCACCCCTCCACTTT. This translates into CSAELQGMGNSPLHF.

This clonotype was counted at least ten times. This chain uses TRBV5-1 with TRBJ1-3; no definite D call. Germline lookup yields CDR1 SGHRS and CDR2 YFSETQ. The CDR3 contains 15 residues. V lost 0 bases and J lost 3, with 10 bases in between. CDR3 loop: CASSLDRADGNTIYF. CDR3 DNA: TGCGCCAGCAGCTTGGATCGGGCGGATGGAAACACCATATATTTT.

The chain joins TRBV3-1 to TRBJ1-2; no firm D call. The CDR3 is made up of 14 amino acids. Trimming cost V 4 bases and J 8 bases, with 17 bases left between them. The V gene's germline CDR1 is LGHDT and CDR2 YNNKEL (reference sequence). The CDR3: CASSPRTGREGYTF. CDR3 DNA: TGTGCCAGCAGCCCTCGGACCGGCCGCGAGGGCTACACCTTC. The whole variable domain, filled in from reference TRBV3-1 and TRBJ1-2, reads DTAVSQTPKYLVTQMGNDKSIKCEQNLGHDTMYWYKQDSKKFLKIMFSYNNKELIINETVPNRFSPKSPDKAHLNLHINSLELGDSAVYFCASSPRTGREGYTFGSGTRLTVV.